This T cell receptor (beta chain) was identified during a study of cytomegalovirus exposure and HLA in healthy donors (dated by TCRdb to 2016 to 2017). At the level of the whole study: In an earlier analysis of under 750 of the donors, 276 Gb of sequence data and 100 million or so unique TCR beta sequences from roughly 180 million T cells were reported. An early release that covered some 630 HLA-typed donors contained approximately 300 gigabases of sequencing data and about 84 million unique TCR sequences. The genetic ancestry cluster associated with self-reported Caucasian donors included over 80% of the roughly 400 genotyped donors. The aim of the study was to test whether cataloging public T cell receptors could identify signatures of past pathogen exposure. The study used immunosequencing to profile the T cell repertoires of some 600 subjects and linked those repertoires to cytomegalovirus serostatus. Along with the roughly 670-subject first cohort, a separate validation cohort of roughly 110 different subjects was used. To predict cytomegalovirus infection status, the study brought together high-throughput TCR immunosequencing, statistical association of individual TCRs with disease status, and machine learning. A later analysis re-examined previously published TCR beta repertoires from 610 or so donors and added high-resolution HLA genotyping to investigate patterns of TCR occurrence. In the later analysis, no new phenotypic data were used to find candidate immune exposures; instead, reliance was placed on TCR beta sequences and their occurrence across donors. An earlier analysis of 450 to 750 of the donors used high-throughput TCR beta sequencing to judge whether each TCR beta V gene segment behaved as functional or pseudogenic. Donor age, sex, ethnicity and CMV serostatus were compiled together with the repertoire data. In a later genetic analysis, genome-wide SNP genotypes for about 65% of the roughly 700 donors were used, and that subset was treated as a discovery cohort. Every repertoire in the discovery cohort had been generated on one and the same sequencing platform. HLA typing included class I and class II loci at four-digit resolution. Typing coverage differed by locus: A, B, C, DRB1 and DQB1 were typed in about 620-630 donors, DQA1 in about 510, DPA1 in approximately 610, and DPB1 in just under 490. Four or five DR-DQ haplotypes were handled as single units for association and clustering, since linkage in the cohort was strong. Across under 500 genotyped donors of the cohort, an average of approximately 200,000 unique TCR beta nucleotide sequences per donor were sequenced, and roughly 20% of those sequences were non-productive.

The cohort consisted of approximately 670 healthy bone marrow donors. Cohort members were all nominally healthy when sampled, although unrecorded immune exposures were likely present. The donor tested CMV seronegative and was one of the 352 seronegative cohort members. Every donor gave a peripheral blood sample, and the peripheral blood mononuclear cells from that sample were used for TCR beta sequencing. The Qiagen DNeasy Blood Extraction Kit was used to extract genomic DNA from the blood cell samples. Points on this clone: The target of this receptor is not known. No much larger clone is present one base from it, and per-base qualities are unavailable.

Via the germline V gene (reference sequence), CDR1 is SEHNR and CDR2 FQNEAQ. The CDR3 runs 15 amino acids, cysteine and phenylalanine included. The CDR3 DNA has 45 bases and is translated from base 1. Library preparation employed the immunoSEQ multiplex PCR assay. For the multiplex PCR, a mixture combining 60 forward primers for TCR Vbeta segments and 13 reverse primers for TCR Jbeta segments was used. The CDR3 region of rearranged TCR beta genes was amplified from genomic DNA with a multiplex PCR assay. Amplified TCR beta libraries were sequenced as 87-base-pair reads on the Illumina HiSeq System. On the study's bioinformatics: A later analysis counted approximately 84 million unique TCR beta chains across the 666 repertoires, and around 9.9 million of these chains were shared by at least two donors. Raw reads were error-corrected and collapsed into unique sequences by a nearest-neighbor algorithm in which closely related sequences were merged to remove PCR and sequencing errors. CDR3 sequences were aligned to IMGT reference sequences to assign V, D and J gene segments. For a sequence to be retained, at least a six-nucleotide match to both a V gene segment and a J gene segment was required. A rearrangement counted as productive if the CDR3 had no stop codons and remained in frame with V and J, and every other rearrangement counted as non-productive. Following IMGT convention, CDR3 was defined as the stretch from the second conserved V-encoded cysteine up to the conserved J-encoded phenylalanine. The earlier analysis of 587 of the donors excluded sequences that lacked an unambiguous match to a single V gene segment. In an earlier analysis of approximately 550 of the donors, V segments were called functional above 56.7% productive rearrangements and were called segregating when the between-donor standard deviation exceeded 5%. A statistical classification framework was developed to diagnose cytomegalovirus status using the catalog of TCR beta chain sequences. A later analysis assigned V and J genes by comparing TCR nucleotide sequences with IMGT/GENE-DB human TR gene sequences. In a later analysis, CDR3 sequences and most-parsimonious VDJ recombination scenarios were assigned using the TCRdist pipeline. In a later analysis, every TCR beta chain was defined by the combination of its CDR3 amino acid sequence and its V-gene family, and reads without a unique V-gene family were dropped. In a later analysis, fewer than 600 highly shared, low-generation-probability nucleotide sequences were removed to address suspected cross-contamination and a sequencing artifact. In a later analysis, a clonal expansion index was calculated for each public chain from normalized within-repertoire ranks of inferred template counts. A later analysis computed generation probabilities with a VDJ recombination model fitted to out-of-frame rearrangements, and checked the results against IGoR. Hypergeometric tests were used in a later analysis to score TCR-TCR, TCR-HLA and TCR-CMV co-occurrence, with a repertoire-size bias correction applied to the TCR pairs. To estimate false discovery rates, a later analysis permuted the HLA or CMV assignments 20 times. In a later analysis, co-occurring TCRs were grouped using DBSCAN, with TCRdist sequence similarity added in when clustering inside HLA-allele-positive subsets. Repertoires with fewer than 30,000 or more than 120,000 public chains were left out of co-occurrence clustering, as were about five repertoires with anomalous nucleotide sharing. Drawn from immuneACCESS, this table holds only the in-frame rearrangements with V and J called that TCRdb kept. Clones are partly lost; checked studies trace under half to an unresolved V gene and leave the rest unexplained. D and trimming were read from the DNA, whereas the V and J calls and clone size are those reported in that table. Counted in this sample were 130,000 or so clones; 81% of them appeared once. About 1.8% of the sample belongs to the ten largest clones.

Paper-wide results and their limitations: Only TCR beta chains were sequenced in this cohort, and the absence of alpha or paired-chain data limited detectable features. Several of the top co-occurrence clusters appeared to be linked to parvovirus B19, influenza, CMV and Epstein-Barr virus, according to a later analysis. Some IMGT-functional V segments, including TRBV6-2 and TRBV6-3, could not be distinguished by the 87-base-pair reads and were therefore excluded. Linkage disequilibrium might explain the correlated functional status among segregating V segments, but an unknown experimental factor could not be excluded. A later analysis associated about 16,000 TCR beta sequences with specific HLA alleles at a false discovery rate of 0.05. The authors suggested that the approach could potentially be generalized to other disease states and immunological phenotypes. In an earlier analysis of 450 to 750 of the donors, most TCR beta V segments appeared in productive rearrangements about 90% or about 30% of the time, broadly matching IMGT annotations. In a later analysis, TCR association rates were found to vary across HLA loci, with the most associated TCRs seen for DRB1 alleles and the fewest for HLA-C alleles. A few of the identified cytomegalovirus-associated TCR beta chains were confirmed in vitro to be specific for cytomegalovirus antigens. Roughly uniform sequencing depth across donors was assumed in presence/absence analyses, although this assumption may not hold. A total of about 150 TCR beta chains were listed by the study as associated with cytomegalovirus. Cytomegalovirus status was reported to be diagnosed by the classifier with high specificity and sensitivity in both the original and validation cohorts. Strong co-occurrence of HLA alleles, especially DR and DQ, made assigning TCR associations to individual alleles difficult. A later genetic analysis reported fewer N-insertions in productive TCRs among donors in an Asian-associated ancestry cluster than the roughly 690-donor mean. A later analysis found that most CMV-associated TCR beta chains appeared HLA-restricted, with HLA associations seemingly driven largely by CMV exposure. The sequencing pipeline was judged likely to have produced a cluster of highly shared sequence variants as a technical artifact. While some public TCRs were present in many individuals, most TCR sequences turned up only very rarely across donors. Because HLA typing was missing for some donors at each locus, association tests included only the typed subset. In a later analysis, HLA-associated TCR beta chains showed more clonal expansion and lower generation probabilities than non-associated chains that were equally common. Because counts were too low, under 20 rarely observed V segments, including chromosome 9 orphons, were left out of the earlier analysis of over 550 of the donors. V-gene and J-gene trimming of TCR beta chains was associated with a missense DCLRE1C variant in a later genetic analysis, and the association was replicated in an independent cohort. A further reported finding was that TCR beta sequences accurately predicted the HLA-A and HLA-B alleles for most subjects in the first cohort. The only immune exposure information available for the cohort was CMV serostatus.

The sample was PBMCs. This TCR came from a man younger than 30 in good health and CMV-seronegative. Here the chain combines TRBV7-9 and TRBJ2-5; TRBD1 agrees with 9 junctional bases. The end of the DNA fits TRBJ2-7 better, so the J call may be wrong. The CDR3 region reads CASSHYRDRDDEQYF. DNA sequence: TGTGCCAGCAGCCATTACCGGGACAGGGACGACGAGCAGTACTTC.